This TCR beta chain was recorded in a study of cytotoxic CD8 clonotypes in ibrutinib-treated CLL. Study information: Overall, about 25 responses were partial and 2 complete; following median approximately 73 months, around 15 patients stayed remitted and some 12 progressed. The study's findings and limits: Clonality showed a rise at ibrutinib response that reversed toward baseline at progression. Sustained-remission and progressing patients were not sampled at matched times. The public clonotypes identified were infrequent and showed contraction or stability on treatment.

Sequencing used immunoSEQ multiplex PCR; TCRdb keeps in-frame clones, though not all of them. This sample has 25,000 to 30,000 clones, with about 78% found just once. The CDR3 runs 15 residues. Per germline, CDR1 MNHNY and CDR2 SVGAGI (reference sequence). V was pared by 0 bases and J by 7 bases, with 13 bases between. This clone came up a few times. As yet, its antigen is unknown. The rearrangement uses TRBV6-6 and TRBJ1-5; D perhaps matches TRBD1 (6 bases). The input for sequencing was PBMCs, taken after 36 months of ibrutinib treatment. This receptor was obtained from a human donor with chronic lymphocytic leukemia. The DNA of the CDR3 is TGTGCCAGCAGTTACTCAGCGGGGGGGGCACAGCCCCAGCATTTT. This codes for CASSYSAGGAQPQHF.